Each of the 24 T cell receptor beta chains below was sequenced from the same sample in a study of vaccination and CD4 T cells after COVID-19. Treatment here: approximately nine-day PBMC culture with coronavirus spike peptide pools or control peptides (ViraFEST assay). The Oncomine TCR Beta short-read assay generated sequence data from the DNA of cultured CD4+ T cells. MiXCR, applied by TCRdb to the PCR reads, yields one record per CDR3 protein. The sample has about 20,000 distinct CDR3 sequences, roughly two fifths seen once. For these receptors, no antigen is known. Sample: CD4+ T cells from blood, cultured in vitro, taken after SARS-CoV-2 vaccination. Every receptor here comes from a human donor who had recovered from COVID-19.

This clonotype was seen a handful of times. V usage is TRBV7-3 and J usage is TRBJ2-2, with D hard to call. The CDR3 runs 14 residues. Germline-derived CDR1 and CDR2 are SGHTA and FQGTGA. Trimming pared 4 bases from V and 3 bases from J, leaving 9 bases between. This CDR3 reads CASSSELYTGELFF. DNA of the CDR3: TGTGCCAGCAGCTCGGAGTTGTACACCGGGGAGCTGTTTTTT.

This chain connects TRBV11-2 to TRBJ2-5, with 7 positions matching TRBD2. The CDR3 is 18 amino acids. With 2 bases clipped from V and 3 bases from J, the junction kept 15 bases outside the gene matches. Germline V gene data show CDR1 as SGHAT and CDR2 as FQNNGV. DNA for the CDR3: TGTGCCAGCAGCTTACAGGGTCTAGCGGTACTTAGTAAAGAGACCCAGTACTTC. Its protein is CASSLQGLAVLSKETQYF.

The chain joins TRBV7-2 to TRBJ2-2; D gene unclear. Trimming cost V 5 bases and J 2 bases, with 12 bases left between them. This CDR3 contains 15 residues. Per the germline V gene, CDR1 is SGHTA and CDR2 is FQGNSA. The CDR3 spells CASSRPRQNTGELFF. CDR3 bases: TGTGCCAGCAGCCGCCCTCGGCAAAACACCGGGGAGCTGTTTTTT.

The V and J genes are TRBV7-2 and TRBJ1-2; 7 nucleotides agree with TRBD1. The CDR3 runs 15 residues. Germline CDR1 SGHTA, CDR2 FQGNSA. The V segment lost 5 bases and the J segment 4 bases; nucleotides outside the gene matches: 10. CDR3 nucleotides: TGTGCCAGCAGCCAGGGGGGCAGGCCTGGCTATGGCTACACCTTC. It yields the protein CASSQGGRPGYGYTF.

This chain connects TRBV7-9 to TRBJ2-3; the match to TRBD2 covers 12 bases. V shed 3 bases, J shed 5 bases, and the junction held 3 bases outside the gene matches. The CDR3 has 15 residues. Germline CDR1 is SEHNR and CDR2 is FQNEAQ (reference sequence). DNA of the CDR3: TGTGCCAGCAGCTTGCCTAGCGGGAGGGTAGATACGCAGTATTTT. This sequence encodes CASSLPSGRVDTQYF. Complete variable domain (other parts from reference TRBV7-9 and TRBJ2-3): DTGVSQNPRHKITKRGQNVTFRCDPISEHNRLYWYRQTLGQGPEFLTYFQNEAQLEKSRLLSDRFSAERPKGSFSTLEIQRTEQGDSAMYLCASSLPSGRVDTQYFGPGTRLTVL.

Only a few counts were recorded for this clonotype. V usage is TRBV6-5 and J usage is TRBJ1-5, with 8 positions matching TRBD1. Germline CDR1 and CDR2: MNHEY and SVGAGI. There are 15 residues in the CDR3. Trimming at V came to 0 bases and at J to 4 bases, leaving 2 bases not matched to a gene. The CDR3 nucleotides read TGTGCCAGCAGTTACTCGAGACAGGGGAATCAGCCCCAGCATTTT. This encodes CASSYSRQGNQPQHF.

This clonotype was counted a few times. The CDR3 region has the DNA TGTGCCATCAGTGAACAGGGAATTTCACCCCTCCACTTT. Protein: CAISEQGISPLHF. The chain links TRBV10-3 to TRBJ1-6; tentatively, D is TRBD1 (6 bases). The CDR3 consists of 13 residues. Trimming took off 3 bases at V and 9 bases at J, with 9 bases between the two ends. Germline V gives CDR1 ENHRY, CDR2 SYGVKD.

The genes are TRBV6-5 and TRBJ1-5; no definite D call. The ends were cut back, 3 bases at V and 4 bases at J, with 19 bases in the middle. The CDR3 has 17 amino acids. CDR1 and CDR2 (germline): MNHEY, SVGAGI. The DNA of the CDR3 is TGTGCCAGCAGTTATTCTTCATATCGGTTCCCTAATCAGCCCCAGCATTTT. The encoded protein is CASSYSSYRFPNQPQHF.

As to this clonotype: Because the CDR3 is missing its conserved closing phenylalanine or tryptophan, this is likely a read error. J is TRBJ1-1 and V is TRBV20-1, with 8 nucleotides matching TRBD1. This CDR3 is built from 15 residues. The V and J ends lost 3 bases and 0 bases, in that order; junction bases with no gene match: 6. The germline V gene encodes CDR1 DFQATT and CDR2 SNEGSKA (reference sequence). The CDR3 sequence: CSASPGGVVNTEAFL. In nucleotides, the CDR3 is TGCAGTGCTAGCCCAGGGGGCGTAGTGAACACTGAAGCTTTCCTT.

J is TRBJ2-6 and V is TRBV27; 7 bases align to TRBD1. Germline values: CDR1 MNHEY, CDR2 SMNVEV (reference sequence). Trimming removed 3 bases from V and 2 bases from J; junction bases left unmatched: 1. The CDR3 contains 15 residues. CDR3 residues: CASSFQGAGANVLTF. The CDR3 DNA reads as TGTGCCAGCAGTTTTCAGGGGGCTGGGGCCAACGTCCTGACTTTC.

The chain is built from TRBV5-1 and TRBJ1-5, with D perhaps matching TRBD1 (6 bases). CDR1 is SGHRS and CDR2 is YFSETQ in the germline V gene. The CDR3 sequence is 15 residues long. Between the trimmed V and J ends, which lost 4 bases and 9 bases, there was a span of 20 bases. This CDR3 reads CASSLEGGSQWPQHF. The CDR3 nucleotides read TGCGCCAGCAGCCTGGAGGGGGGCAGTCAATGGCCCCAGCATTTT. Complete variable domain (other parts from reference TRBV5-1 and TRBJ1-5): KAGVTQTPRYLIKTRGQQVTLSCSPISGHRSVSWYQQTPGQGLQFLFEYFSETQRNKGNFPGRFSGRQFSNSRSEMNVSTLELGDSALYLCASSLEGGSQWPQHFGDGTRLSIL.

This chain connects TRBV10-3 to TRBJ2-2; D could derive from TRBD1 or TRBD2 (7 bases each). V was pared by 4 bases and J by 3 bases, with 12 bases between. This CDR3 comprises 15 residues. Germline V gives CDR1 ENHRY, CDR2 SYGVKD. The CDR3 region has the DNA TGTGCCATCAGTGGGGAGGGGGCCGACACCGGGGAGCTGTTTTTT. As protein: CAISGEGADTGELFF.

The chain recombines TRBV25-1 with TRBJ1-4; the D gene is possibly TRBD1 (6 bases). The V and J ends lost 4 bases and 7 bases respectively, with 16 bases between them. The CDR3 has 15 amino acids. Germline assignment: CDR1 MGHDK and CDR2 SYGVNS. The DNA for the CDR3 is TGTGCCAGCAGTGCCCAGGGGAGACTCACTGAAAAACTGTTTTTT. This gives the protein CASSAQGRLTEKLFF.

This clonotype has only a few counts. This chain links TRBV20-1 with TRBJ2-3; 7 bases map to TRBD2. The CDR3 runs to 14 residues. The V gene's germline CDR1 is DFQATT and CDR2 SNEGSKA (reference sequence). V was clipped by 8 bases and J by 1 base; unmatched bases: 9. CDR3 residues: CSKTGTTGTDTQYF. CDR3 sequence (DNA): TGCAGTAAGACCGGGACTACCGGCACAGATACGCAGTATTTT.

The J gene is TRBJ1-6, the V gene TRBV15; tentatively, D is TRBD1 (5 bases). V lost 1 base to trimming and J lost 7 bases, with 11 bases between them. CDR3 length equals 15 residues. Germline V gene sequence: CDR1 LNHNV, CDR2 YYDKDF (reference sequence). The CDR3 region is CATSRALGRNSPLHF. The CDR3 coding sequence is TGTGCCACCAGCAGAGCTTTGGGACGGAATTCACCCCTCCACTTT.

The rearrangement links TRBV5-1 to TRBJ2-5; no reliable D call. Trimming took off 0 bases at V and 1 base at J, with 10 bases between the two ends. Germline CDR1 and CDR2: SGHRS and YFSETQ. The CDR3 is made up of 15 amino acids. The CDR3 region has the DNA TGCGCCAGCAGCTTGGCTTTTTCACTCCAAGAGACCCAGTACTTC. The encoded protein is CASSLAFSLQETQYF.

The V and J genes are TRBV7-2 and TRBJ2-5; 9 nucleotides agree with TRBD2. CDR1 and CDR2 from the germline V gene are SGHTA and FQGNSA. There are 18 residues in the CDR3. After removal of 1 base from V and 4 bases from J, the junction contained 13 bases not matched to a gene. The CDR3 region has the DNA TGTGCCAGCAGCTTAGTTTCGCGGGGGGGCCCCATTGGAGAGACCCAGTACTTC. Its translation: CASSLVSRGGPIGETQYF.

The CDR3 spells CASSLDGQGETQYF. CDR3 in DNA: TGTGCCAGCAGCTTGGATGGTCAAGGGGAGACCCAGTACTTC. The chain combines TRBV5-4 with TRBJ2-5; no definite D call. This CDR3 is built from 14 residues. Germline CDR1 SGHNT, CDR2 YYREEE (reference sequence). Trimming pared 0 bases from V and 5 bases from J, leaving 11 bases between. Variable domain in full (rest from reference TRBV5-4 and TRBJ2-5): ETGVTQSPTHLIKTRGQQVTLRCSSQSGHNTVSWYQQALGQGPQFIFQYYREEENGRGNFPPRFSGLQFPNYSSELNVNALELDDSALYLCASSLDGQGETQYFGPGTRLLVL.

This clonotype was found a few times. The chain is built from TRBV20-1 and TRBJ2-4; TRBD1 agrees at 8 bases. The CDR3 has 12 amino acids. Germline-derived CDR1 and CDR2 are DFQATT and SNEGSKA (reference sequence). The V gene end was trimmed by 7 bases and the J gene end by 7 bases; junction bases not matched to a gene: 6. In DNA, the CDR3 is TGCAGTGTTGGAACAGGGGGTAACATTCAGTACTTC. The encoded protein is CSVGTGGNIQYF.

This chain connects TRBV6-1 to TRBJ1-6; D gene uncertain. The germline V gene has CDR1 MNHNS and CDR2 SASEGT. V lost 4 bases and J lost 7, with 14 bases in between. The CDR3 runs to 15 residues. CDR3 bases: TGTGCCAGCAGTGCCGAGGGTGGAGGGAATTCACCCCTCCACTTT. Translation: CASSAEGGGNSPLHF.

Regarding this clonotype: An end of the junction does not agree with germline; a read error may underlie this. The V call is TRBV6-1, the J call TRBJ2-3; D unclear. The CDR3 spans 9 residues. CDR1 MNHNS and CDR2 SASEGT come from the germline V gene. The CDR3 DNA reads TGTGCCGAGGCAGATACGCAGTGTTTT. It is translated as CAEADTQCF.

The V and J genes are TRBV6-1 and TRBJ1-1; D might be TRBD1 (6 bases). Germline loops: CDR1 MNHNS, CDR2 SASEGT. The V and J ends lost 3 bases and 1 base respectively, with 6 bases between them. The CDR3 covers 13 residues. In nucleotides, the CDR3 is TGTGCCAGCAGTGAGACAGGGAACACTGAAGCTTTCTTT. It codes for CASSETGNTEAFF.

This rearrangement joins TRBV7-2 to TRBJ1-2, with D possibly TRBD1 on 5 matching bases. The ends were cut back, 5 bases at V and 0 bases at J, with 13 bases in the middle. Per the germline V gene, CDR1 is SGHTA and CDR2 is FQGNSA. The CDR3 is 15 amino acids. The CDR3 protein is CASSMGQPPNYGYTF. The CDR3 region has the DNA TGTGCCAGCAGCATGGGGCAGCCCCCTAACTATGGCTACACCTTC.

V gene TRBV19 combines with J gene TRBJ2-5; 11 nucleotides line up with TRBD2. This CDR3 has 15 residues. Germline V CDR1 and CDR2: LNHDA, SQIVND (reference sequence). Germline trimming cut 1 base from V and 3 bases from J; bases unmatched to any gene: 1. The CDR3 spells CASSIGSGREETQYF. CDR3 coding DNA: TGTGCCAGTAGTATAGGTAGCGGGAGGGAAGAGACCCAGTACTTC.